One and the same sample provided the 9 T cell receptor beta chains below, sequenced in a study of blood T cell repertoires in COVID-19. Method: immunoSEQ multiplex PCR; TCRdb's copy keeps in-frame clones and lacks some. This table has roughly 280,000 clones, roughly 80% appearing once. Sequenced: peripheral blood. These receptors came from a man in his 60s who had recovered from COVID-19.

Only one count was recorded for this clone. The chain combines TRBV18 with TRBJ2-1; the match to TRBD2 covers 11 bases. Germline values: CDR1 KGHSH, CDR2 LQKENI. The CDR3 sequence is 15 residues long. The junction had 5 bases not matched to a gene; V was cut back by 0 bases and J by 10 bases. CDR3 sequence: CASSPPSGRAREQFF. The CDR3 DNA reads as TGTGCCAGCTCACCACCTAGCGGGAGGGCCAGGGAGCAGTTCTTC.

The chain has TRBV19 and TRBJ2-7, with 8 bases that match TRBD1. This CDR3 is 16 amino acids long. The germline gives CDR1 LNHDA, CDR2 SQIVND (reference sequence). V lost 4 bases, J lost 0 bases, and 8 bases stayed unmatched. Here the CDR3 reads CASSTNRGNSSYEQYF. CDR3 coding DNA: TGTGCCAGTAGTACAAACAGGGGGAACAGCTCCTACGAGCAGTACTTC.

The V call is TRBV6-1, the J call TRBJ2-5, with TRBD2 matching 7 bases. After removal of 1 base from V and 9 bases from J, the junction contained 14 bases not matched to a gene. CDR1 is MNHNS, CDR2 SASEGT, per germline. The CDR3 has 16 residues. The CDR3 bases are TGTGCCAGCAGTGAAGTTTCTGGCGGGAGTAATTTCGCCCAGTACTTC. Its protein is CASSEVSGGSNFAQYF.

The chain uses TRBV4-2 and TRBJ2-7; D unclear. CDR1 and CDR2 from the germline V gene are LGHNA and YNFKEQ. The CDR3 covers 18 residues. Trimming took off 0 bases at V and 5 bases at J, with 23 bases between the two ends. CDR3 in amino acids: CASSQDMVGSRGIHEQYF. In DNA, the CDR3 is TGTGCCAGCAGCCAAGATATGGTAGGTTCTCGCGGCATTCACGAGCAGTACTTC.

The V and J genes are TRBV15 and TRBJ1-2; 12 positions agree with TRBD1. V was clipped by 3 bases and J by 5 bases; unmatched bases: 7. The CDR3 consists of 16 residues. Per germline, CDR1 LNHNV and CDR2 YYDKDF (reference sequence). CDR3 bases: TGTGCCACCAGCAGCCGGGACAGGGGGCTTAGTTATGGCTACACCTTC. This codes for CATSSRDRGLSYGYTF.

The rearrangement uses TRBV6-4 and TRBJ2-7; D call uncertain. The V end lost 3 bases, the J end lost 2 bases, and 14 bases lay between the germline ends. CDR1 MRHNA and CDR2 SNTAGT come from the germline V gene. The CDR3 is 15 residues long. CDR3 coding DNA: TGTGCCAGCAGTGATTTACATTGGGCGACCTACGAGCAGTACTTC. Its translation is CASSDLHWATYEQYF.

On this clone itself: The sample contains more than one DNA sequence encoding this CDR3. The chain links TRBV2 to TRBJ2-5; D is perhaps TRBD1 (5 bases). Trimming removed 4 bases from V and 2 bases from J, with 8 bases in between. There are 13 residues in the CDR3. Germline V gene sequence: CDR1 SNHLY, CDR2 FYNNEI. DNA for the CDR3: TGTGCCAGCAGTGGACAGCTACAAGAGACCCAGTACTTC. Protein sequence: CASSGQLQETQYF.

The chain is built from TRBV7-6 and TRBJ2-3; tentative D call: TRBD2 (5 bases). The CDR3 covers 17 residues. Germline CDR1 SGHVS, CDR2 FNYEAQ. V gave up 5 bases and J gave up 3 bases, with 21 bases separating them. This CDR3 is CASSPQPPTSLTDTQYF. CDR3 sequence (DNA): TGTGCCAGCAGCCCCCAGCCACCTACTAGTCTTACAGATACGCAGTATTTT.

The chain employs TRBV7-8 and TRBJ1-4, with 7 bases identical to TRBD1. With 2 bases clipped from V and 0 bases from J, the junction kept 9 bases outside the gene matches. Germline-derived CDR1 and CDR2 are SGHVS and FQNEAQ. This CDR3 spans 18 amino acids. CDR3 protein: CASSLKGGGWATNEKLFF. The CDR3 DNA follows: TGTGCCAGCAGCTTAAAAGGAGGGGGCTGGGCAACTAATGAAAAACTGTTTTTT. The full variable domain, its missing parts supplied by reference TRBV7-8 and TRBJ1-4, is GAGVSQSPRYKVAKRGQDVALRCDPISGHVSLFWYQQALGQGPEFLTYFQNEAQLDKSGLPSDRFFAERPEGSVSTLKIQRTQQEDSAVYLCASSLKGGGWATNEKLFFGSGTQLSVL.